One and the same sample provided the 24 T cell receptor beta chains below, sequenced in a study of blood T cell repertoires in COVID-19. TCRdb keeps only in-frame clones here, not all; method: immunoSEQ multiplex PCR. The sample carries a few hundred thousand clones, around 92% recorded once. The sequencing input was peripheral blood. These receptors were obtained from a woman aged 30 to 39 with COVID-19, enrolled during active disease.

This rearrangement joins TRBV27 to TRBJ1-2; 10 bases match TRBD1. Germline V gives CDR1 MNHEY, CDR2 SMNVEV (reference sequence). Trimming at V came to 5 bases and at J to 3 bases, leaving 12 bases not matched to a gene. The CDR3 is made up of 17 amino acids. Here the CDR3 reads CASSLTAGQGVYYGYTF. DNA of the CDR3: TGTGCCAGCAGTCTGACCGCAGGACAGGGGGTATACTATGGCTACACCTTC.

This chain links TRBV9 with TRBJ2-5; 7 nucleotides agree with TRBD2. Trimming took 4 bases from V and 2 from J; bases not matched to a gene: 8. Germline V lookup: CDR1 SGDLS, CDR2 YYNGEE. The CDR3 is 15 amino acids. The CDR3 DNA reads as TGTGCCAGCAGCTCCGGGACTACTACTCAAGAGACCCAGTACTTC. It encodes CASSSGTTTQETQYF.

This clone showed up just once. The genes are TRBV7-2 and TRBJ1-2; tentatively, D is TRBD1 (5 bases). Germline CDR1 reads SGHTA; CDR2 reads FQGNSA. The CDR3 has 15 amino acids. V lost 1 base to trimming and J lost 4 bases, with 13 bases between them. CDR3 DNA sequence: TGTGCCAGCAGCTTAGGGGGGGGGAGTATCTATGGCTACACCTTC. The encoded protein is CASSLGGGSIYGYTF.

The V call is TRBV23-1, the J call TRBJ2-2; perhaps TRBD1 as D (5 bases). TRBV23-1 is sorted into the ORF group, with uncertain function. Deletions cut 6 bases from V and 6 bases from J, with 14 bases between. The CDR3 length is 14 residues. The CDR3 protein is CASRWQGSPGELFF. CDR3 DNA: TGCGCCAGCAGGTGGCAGGGATCCCCCGGGGAGCTGTTTTTT.

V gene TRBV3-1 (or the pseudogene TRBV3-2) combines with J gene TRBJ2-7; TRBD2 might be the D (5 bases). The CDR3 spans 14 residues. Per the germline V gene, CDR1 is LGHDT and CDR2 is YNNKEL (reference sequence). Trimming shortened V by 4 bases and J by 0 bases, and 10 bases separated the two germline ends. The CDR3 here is CASSLKLDSYEQYF. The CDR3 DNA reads TGTGCCAGCAGCCTAAAACTAGACTCCTACGAGCAGTACTTC.

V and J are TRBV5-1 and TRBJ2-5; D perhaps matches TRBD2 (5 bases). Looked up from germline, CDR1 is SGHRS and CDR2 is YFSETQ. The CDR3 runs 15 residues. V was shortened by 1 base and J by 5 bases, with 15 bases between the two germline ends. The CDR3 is CASSLLEGHMETQYF. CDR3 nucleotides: TGCGCCAGCAGCTTGTTAGAGGGTCATATGGAGACCCAGTACTTC. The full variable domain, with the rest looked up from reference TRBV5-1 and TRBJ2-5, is KAGVTQTPRYLIKTRGQQVTLSCSPISGHRSVSWYQQTPGQGLQFLFEYFSETQRNKGNFPGRFSGRQFSNSRSEMNVSTLELGDSALYLCASSLLEGHMETQYFGPGTRLLVL.

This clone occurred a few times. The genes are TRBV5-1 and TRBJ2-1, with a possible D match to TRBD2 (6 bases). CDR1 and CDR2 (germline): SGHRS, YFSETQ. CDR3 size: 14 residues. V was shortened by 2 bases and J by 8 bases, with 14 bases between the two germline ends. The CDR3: CASSLTGTWDEQFF. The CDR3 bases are TGCGCCAGCAGCTTAACCGGGACTTGGGATGAGCAGTTCTTC.

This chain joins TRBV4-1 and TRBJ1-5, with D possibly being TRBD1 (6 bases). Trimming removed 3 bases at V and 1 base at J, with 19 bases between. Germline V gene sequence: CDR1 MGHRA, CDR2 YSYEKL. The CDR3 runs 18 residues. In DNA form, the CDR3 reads TGCGCCAGCAGCCAGGAGGACAGACCCACCGGGAGCAATCAGCCCCAGCATTTT. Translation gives CASSQEDRPTGSNQPQHF.

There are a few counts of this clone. The CDR3 is CASSYFGQNMNTEAFF. In nucleotides, the CDR3 is TGCGCCAGCAGCTACTTCGGACAGAACATGAACACTGAAGCTTTCTTT. J is TRBJ1-1 and V is TRBV5-1; maybe TRBD1 (6 bases). With 3 bases removed from V and 0 bases from J, the gap between germline ends came to 15 bases. The CDR3 length is 16 residues. The germline V gene encodes CDR1 SGHRS and CDR2 YFSETQ.

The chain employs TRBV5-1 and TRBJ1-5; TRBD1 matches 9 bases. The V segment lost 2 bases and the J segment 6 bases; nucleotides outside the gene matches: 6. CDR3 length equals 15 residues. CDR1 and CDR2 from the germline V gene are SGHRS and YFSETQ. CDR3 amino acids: CASSLGDRASQPQHF. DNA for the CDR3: TGCGCCAGCAGCTTAGGGGACAGGGCGAGTCAGCCCCAGCATTTT.

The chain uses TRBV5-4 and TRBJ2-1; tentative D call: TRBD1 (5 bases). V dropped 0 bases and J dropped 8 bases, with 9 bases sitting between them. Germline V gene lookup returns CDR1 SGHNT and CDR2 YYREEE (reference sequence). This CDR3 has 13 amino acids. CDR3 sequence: CASSLVVGHEQFF. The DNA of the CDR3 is TGTGCCAGCAGCTTGGTTGTGGGGCATGAGCAGTTCTTC.

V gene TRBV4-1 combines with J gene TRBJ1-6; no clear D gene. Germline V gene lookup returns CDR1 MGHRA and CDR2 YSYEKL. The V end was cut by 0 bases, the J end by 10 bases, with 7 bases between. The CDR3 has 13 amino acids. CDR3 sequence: CASSQEGGSPLHF. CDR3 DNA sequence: TGCGCCAGCAGCCAAGAGGGAGGCTCACCCCTCCACTTT.

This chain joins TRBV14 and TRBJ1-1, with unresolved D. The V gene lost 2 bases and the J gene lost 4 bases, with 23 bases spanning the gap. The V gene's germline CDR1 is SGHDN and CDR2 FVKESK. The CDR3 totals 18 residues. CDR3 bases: TGTGCCAGCAGCCAAAAATGGGAGGCTTTGGAACGGGGCACTGAAGCTTTCTTT. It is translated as CASSQKWEALERGTEAFF. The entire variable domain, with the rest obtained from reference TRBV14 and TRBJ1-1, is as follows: EAGVTQFPSHSVIEKGQTVTLRCDPISGHDNLYWYRRVMGKEIKFLLHFVKESKQDESGMPNNRFLAERTGGTYSTLKVQPAELEDSGVYFCASSQKWEALERGTEAFFGQGTRLTVV.

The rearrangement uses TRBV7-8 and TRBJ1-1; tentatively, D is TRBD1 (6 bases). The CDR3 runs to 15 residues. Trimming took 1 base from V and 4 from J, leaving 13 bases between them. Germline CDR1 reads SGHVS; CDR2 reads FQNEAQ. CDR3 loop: CASSLGHRVITEAFF. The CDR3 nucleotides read TGTGCCAGCAGCTTAGGGCACAGGGTGATCACTGAAGCTTTCTTT.

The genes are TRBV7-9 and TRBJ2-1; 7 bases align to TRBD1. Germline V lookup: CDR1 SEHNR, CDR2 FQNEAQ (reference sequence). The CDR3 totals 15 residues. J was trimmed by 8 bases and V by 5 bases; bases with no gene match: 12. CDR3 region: CASSPMDRSHDEQFF. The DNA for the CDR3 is TGTGCCAGCAGCCCGATGGACAGGTCCCACGATGAGCAGTTCTTC.

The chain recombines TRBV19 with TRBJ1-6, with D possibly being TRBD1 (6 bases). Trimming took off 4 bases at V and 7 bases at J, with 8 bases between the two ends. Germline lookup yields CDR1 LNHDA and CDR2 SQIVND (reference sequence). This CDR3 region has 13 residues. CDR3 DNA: TGTGCCAGTAGTACGGACAGAAATTCACCCCTCCACTTT. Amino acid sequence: CASSTDRNSPLHF.

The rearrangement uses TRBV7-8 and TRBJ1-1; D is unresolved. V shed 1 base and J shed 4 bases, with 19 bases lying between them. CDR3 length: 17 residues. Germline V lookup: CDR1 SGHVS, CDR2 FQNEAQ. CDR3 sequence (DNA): TGTGCCAGCAGCTTAGGGCGGACGGGCGGGAGGACCACTGAAGCTTTCTTT. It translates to CASSLGRTGGRTTEAFF.

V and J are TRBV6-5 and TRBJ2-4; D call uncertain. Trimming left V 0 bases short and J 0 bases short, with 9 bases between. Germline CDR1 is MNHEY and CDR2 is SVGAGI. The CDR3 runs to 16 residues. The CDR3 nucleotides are TGTGCCAGCAGTTACTCGACAAGGCTAGCCAAAAACATTCAGTACTTC. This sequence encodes CASSYSTRLAKNIQYF.

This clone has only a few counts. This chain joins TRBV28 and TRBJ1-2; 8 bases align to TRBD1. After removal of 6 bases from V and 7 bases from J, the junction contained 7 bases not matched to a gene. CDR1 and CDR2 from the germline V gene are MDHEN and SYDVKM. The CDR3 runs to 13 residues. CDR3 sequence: CASSDQGAIGYTF. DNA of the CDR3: TGTGCCAGCAGCGACCAGGGGGCGATTGGCTACACCTTC.

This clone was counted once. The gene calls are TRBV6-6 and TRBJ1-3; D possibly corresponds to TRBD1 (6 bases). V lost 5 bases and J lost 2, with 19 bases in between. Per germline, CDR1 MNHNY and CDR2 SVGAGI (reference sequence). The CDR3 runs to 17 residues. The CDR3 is CASSHFQGLTAGNTIYF. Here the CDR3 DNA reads TGTGCCAGCAGTCATTTTCAGGGGTTGACGGCTGGAAACACCATATATTTT.

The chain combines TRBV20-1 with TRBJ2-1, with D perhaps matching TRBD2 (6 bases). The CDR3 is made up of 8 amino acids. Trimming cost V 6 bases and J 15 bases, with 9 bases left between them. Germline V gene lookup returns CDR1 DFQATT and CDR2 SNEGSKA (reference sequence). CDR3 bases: TGCAGTGCCCGGGGGATGTTCTTC. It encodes CSARGMFF.

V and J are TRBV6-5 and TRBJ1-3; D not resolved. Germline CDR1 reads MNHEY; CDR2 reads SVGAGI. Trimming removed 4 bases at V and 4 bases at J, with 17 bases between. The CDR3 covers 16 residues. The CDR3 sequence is CASSLFPQVLGNTIYF. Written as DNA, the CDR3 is TGTGCCAGCAGTTTATTCCCTCAGGTTTTGGGAAACACCATATATTTT.

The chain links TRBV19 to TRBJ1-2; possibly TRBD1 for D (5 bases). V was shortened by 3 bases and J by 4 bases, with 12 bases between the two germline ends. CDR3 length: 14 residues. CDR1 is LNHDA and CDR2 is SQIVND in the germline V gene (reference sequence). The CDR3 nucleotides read TGTGCCAGTAGTATCTCAGGGTTTCTCTATGGCTACACCTTC. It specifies CASSISGFLYGYTF.

CDR3 in amino acids: CAISVLAGTTDTQYF. CDR3 in DNA: TGTGCCATCAGTGTACTAGCGGGGACCACAGATACGCAGTATTTT. The chain carries TRBV10-3 and TRBJ2-3, with 10 bases lining up with TRBD2. V shed 4 bases, J shed 2 bases, and the junction held 3 bases outside the gene matches. The CDR3 extends over 15 amino acids. Germline V lookup: CDR1 ENHRY, CDR2 SYGVKD.